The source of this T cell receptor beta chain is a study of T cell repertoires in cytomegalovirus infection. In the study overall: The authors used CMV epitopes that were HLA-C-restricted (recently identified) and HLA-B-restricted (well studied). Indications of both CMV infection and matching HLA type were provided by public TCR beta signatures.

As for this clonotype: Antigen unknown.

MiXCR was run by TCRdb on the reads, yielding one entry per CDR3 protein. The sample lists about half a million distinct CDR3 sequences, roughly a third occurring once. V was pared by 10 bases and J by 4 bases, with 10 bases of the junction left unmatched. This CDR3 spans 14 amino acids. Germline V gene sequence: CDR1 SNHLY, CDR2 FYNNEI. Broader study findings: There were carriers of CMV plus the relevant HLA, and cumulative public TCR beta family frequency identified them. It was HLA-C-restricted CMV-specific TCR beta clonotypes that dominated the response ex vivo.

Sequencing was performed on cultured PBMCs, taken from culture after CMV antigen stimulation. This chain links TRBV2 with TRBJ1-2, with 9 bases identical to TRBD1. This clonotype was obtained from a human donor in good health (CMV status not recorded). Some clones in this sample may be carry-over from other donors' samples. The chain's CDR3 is CATKSTGGPYGYTF. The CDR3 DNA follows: TGTGCCACCAAGTCGACAGGGGGTCCCTATGGCTACACCTTC. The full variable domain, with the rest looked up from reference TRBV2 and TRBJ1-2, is EPEVTQTPSHQVTQMGQEVILRCVPISNHLYFYWYRQILGQKVEFLVSFYNNEISEKSEIFDDQFSVERPDGSNFTLKIRSTKLEDSAMYFCATKSTGGPYGYTFGSGTRLTVV.